Listed below are T cell receptor beta chains from one sample, sequenced in a study of OX40 agonist ivuxolimab in advanced cancers. Libraries were prepared by immunoSEQ multiplex PCR; TCRdb keeps only in-frame clonotypes and omits some of them. The table includes tens of thousands of clones, 84% detected once. The material was CD4+ or CD8+ T cells sorted from blood, obtained in a trial of the OX40 agonist ivuxolimab. These receptors came from an adult with an advanced solid tumor such as melanoma, head and neck, liver or kidney cancer. The CDR3 runs from the conserved cysteine through the conserved F or W. Each record gives: clone size, V gene, D gene, J gene, CDR3 protein, CDR3 DNA. A D gene is named only where the DNA matches it firmly. Size is omitted from some rows. Given values are once, few, many or a class for expanded clones.

clone size: -; V gene: TRBV4-1; D gene: -; J gene: TRBJ1-5; CDR3 protein: CASSQDIRDNQPQHF; CDR3 DNA: TGCGCCAGCAGCCAAGACATCAGGGACAATCAGCCCCAGCATTTT
clone size: -; V gene: TRBV9; D gene: -; J gene: TRBJ2-2; CDR3 protein: CASSALDRNTGELFF; CDR3 DNA: TGTGCCAGCAGCGCCCTTGACAGAAACACCGGGGAGCTGTTTTTT
clone size: -; V gene: TRBV11-2; D gene: -; J gene: TRBJ2-1; CDR3 protein: CASSPGYNEQFF; CDR3 DNA: TGTGCCAGCAGCCCCGGGTACAATGAGCAGTTCTTC
clone size: -; V gene: TRBV5-8; D gene: TRBD1; J gene: TRBJ2-7; CDR3 protein: CASSLFRGSPNEQYF; CDR3 DNA: TGTGCCAGCAGCTTGTTCAGGGGGAGTCCCAACGAGCAGTACTTC
clone size: -; V gene: TRBV7-9; D gene: -; J gene: TRBJ2-3; CDR3 protein: CASSSFRGKGTQYF; CDR3 DNA: TGTGCCAGCAGCTCCTTCCGGGGCAAGGGTACGCAGTATTTT
clone size: -; V gene: TRBV6-1; D gene: -; J gene: TRBJ1-1; CDR3 protein: CASSDTGTLKAFF; CDR3 DNA: TGTGCCAGCAGTGATACCGGGACCCTGAAAGCTTTCTTT
clone size: -; V gene: TRBV19; D gene: TRBD1; J gene: TRBJ1-6; CDR3 protein: CASTVGQGGSPLHF; CDR3 DNA: TGTGCCAGTACCGTTGGACAGGGGGGCTCACCCCTCCACTTT
clone size: once; V gene: TRBV10-3; D gene: TRBD2; J gene: TRBJ2-1; CDR3 protein: CAISETSGRSEQFF; CDR3 DNA: TGTGCCATCAGTGAGACTAGCGGGAGATCTGAGCAGTTCTTC
clone size: -; V gene: TRBV15; D gene: TRBD2; J gene: TRBJ2-6; CDR3 protein: CATSSGGSGANVLTF; CDR3 DNA: TGTGCCACCAGCTCGGGGGGGAGTGGGGCCAACGTCCTGACTTTC
clone size: -; V gene: TRBV7-2; D gene: -; J gene: TRBJ2-3; CDR3 protein: CASSPDRPSTDTQYF; CDR3 DNA: TGTGCCAGCAGCCCGGACAGACCTAGCACAGATACGCAGTATTTT
clone size: -; V gene: TRBV27; D gene: -; J gene: TRBJ1-5; CDR3 protein: CASSPSEGLNQPQHF; CDR3 DNA: TGTGCCAGCAGTCCCAGTGAGGGTTTGAATCAGCCCCAGCATTTT
clone size: few; V gene: TRBV5-1; D gene: -; J gene: TRBJ2-2; CDR3 protein: CASSSPTENTGELFF; CDR3 DNA: TGCGCCAGCAGCTCCCCGACAGAGAACACCGGGGAGCTGTTTTTT
clone size: -; V gene: TRBV11-2; D gene: -; J gene: TRBJ2-3; CDR3 protein: CASSLIPTPVTDTQYF; CDR3 DNA: TGTGCCAGCAGCTTAATTCCGACACCCGTCACAGATACGCAGTATTTT
clone size: -; V gene: TRBV27; D gene: TRBD2; J gene: TRBJ2-3; CDR3 protein: CASRASGAGQYF; CDR3 DNA: TGTGCCAGCAGAGCTAGCGGGGCCGGGCAGTATTTT
clone size: few; V gene: TRBV11-2; D gene: -; J gene: TRBJ1-1; CDR3 protein: CASSFGLMNTEAFF; CDR3 DNA: TGTGCCAGCAGCTTTGGACTGATGAACACTGAAGCTTTCTTT
clone size: once; V gene: TRBV9; D gene: TRBD1; J gene: TRBJ1-1; CDR3 protein: CASDRGGGTEAFF; CDR3 DNA: TGTGCCAGCGACAGGGGGGGCGGAACTGAAGCTTTCTTT
clone size: few; V gene: TRBV10-3; D gene: -; J gene: TRBJ2-7; CDR3 protein: CAGADGGPYEQYF; CDR3 DNA: TGTGCCGGCGCGGACGGAGGACCCTACGAGCAGTACTTC
clone size: -; V gene: TRBV11-2; D gene: -; J gene: TRBJ2-1; CDR3 protein: CASSPQGGESSYNEQFF; CDR3 DNA: TGTGCCAGCAGCCCTCAGGGAGGTGAGAGCTCCTACAATGAGCAGTTCTTC
clone size: -; V gene: TRBV7-6; D gene: TRBD2; J gene: TRBJ2-1; CDR3 protein: CASSSAAGINNEQFF; CDR3 DNA: TGTGCCAGCAGCTCCGCAGCGGGAATAAACAATGAGCAGTTCTTC
clone size: once; V gene: TRBV5-1; D gene: -; J gene: TRBJ2-1; CDR3 protein: CASSFYSAVSYNEQFF; CDR3 DNA: TGCGCCAGCAGCTTTTATTCGGCGGTCTCCTACAATGAGCAGTTCTTC
clone size: -; V gene: TRBV28; D gene: -; J gene: TRBJ2-4; CDR3 protein: CASSLPVEAADLENIQYF; CDR3 DNA: TGTGCCAGCAGCTTACCGGTTGAGGCAGCGGACCTCGAAAACATTCAGTACTTC
clone size: -; V gene: TRBV11-1; D gene: TRBD2; J gene: TRBJ2-2; CDR3 protein: CASSSRGEYANTGELFF; CDR3 DNA: TGTGCCAGCAGCTCGCGGGGGGAGTACGCGAACACCGGGGAGCTGTTTTTT
clone size: -; V gene: TRBV19; D gene: -; J gene: TRBJ1-3; CDR3 protein: CASSISGQRRNTIYF; CDR3 DNA: TGTGCCAGTAGTATCAGTGGCCAACGGCGAAACACCATATATTTT
clone size: -; V gene: TRBV7-3; D gene: TRBD2; J gene: TRBJ2-3; CDR3 protein: CASRLAGEADTQYF; CDR3 DNA: TGTGCCAGCAGATTAGCGGGGGAAGCAGATACGCAGTATTTT
clone size: -; V gene: TRBV19; D gene: -; J gene: TRBJ2-5; CDR3 protein: CASSIAPPPSQETQYF; CDR3 DNA: TGTGCCAGTAGTATAGCCCCTCCCCCCAGCCAAGAGACCCAGTACTTC
clone size: -; V gene: TRBV7-9; D gene: TRBD1; J gene: TRBJ2-2; CDR3 protein: CASSLFGRGLAGELFF; CDR3 DNA: TGTGCCAGCAGCTTATTTGGCAGGGGGCTTGCCGGGGAGCTGTTTTTT
clone size: -; V gene: TRBV5-1; D gene: -; J gene: TRBJ1-4; CDR3 protein: CASSFGLSNEKLFF; CDR3 DNA: TGCGCCAGCAGCTTCGGGCTGTCTAATGAAAAACTGTTTTTT
clone size: few; V gene: TRBV27; D gene: TRBD1; J gene: TRBJ1-2; CDR3 protein: CASSWNGQGVFGYTF; CDR3 DNA: TGTGCCAGCAGTTGGAACGGACAGGGAGTGTTCGGCTACACCTTC
clone size: -; V gene: TRBV6-5; D gene: -; J gene: TRBJ2-3; CDR3 protein: CASSYSSGRPDTQYF; CDR3 DNA: TGTGCCAGCAGTTACTCGTCGGGTCGCCCGGATACGCAGTATTTT
clone size: -; V gene: TRBV30; D gene: TRBD2; J gene: TRBJ2-1; CDR3 protein: CAWTQGTSKMNEQFF; CDR3 DNA: TGTGCCTGGACCCAGGGGACTAGTAAAATGAATGAGCAGTTCTTC
clone size: -; V gene: TRBV6-1; D gene: TRBD2; J gene: TRBJ2-7; CDR3 protein: CASSASGNNNEQYF; CDR3 DNA: TGTGCCAGCAGTGCCAGCGGGAACAATAACGAGCAGTACTTC
clone size: -; V gene: TRBV19; D gene: -; J gene: TRBJ1-3; CDR3 protein: CASSIWGAGSTLNTIYF; CDR3 DNA: TGTGCCAGTAGTATCTGGGGGGCAGGGAGCACGTTGAACACCATATATTTT
clone size: -; V gene: TRBV11-2; D gene: -; J gene: TRBJ1-1; CDR3 protein: CASSPGGRGNTEAFF; CDR3 DNA: TGTGCCAGCAGCCCCGGGGGGAGGGGGAACACTGAAGCTTTCTTT